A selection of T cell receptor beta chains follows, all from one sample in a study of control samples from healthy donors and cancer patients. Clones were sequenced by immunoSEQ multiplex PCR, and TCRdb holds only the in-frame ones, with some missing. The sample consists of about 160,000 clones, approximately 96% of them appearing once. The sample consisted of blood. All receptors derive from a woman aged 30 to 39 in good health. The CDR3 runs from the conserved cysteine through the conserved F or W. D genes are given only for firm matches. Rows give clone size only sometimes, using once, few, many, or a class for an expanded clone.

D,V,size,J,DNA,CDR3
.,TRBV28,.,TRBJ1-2,TGTGCCAGCAGTTTCGTGGGTGGCTACACCTTC,CASSFVGGYTF
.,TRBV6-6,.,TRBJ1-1,TGTGCCAGCACCGGGGGTAGAAACACTGAAGCTTTCTTT,CASTGGRNTEAFF
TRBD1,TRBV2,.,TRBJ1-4,TGTGCCAGCAGTGAAGAGACAGGGGTTGAACTGTTTTTT,CASSEETGVELFF
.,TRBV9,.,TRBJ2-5,TGTGCCAGCAGCCCCTCCTCCTACCAAGAGACCCAGTACTTC,CASSPSSYQETQYF
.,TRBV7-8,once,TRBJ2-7,TGTGCCAGCAGCTTCATTTTATACGAGCAGTACTTC,CASSFILYEQYF
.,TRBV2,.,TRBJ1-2,TGTGCCAGCAGTGATGGAGGGTATGGCTACACCTTC,CASSDGGYGYTF
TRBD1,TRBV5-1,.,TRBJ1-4,TGCGCCAGCTCAAGAGGCGAGACAGGGCACGAAAAACTGTTTTTT,CASSRGETGHEKLFF
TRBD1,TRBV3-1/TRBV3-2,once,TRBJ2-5,TGTGCCAGCAGCCAAGAAGGACAGGGGGCGACCGAGACCCAGTACTTC,CASSQEGQGATETQYF
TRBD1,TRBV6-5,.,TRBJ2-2,TGTGCCAGCAGGGGACAGGAGTACACCGGGGAGCTGTTTTTT,CASRGQEYTGELFF
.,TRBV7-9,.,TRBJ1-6,TGTGCCAGCAGCTTAGGGACAGTAGATTCACCCCTCCACTTT,CASSLGTVDSPLHF
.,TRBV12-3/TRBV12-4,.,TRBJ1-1,TGTGCCAGCAGTTACAGCCCGAACACTGAAGCTTTCTTT,CASSYSPNTEAFF
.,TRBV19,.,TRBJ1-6,TGTGCCAGTAGTATCACTCCCGACAGGTCCTATAATTCACCCCTCCACTTT,CASSITPDRSYNSPLHF
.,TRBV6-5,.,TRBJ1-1,TGTGCCAGCAGGGGCAATGCTGAAGCTTTCTTT,CASRGNAEAFF
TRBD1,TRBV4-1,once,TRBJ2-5,TGCGCCAGCAGCCAAACCAGACAGGGGGTGGGAATGACCCAGTACTTC,CASSQTRQGVGMTQYF
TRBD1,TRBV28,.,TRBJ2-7,TGTGCCAGCAGTTTAATCACTGGACAGGACTACGAGCAGTACTTC,CASSLITGQDYEQYF
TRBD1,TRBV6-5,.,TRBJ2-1,TGTGCCAGCCGGAAGGGACAGGAGTACAATGAGCAGTTCTTC,CASRKGQEYNEQFF
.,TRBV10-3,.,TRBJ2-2,TGTGCCATCAGTTCAGGGCTCACCGGGGAGCTGTTTTTT,CAISSGLTGELFF
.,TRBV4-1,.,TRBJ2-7,TGCGCCAGCAGCCAAGAGGACTACCGGACCTACGAGCAGTACTTC,CASSQEDYRTYEQYF
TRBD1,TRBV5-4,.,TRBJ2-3,TGTGCCAGCAGCTCGACAGGGAACACAGATACGCAGTATTTT,CASSSTGNTDTQYF
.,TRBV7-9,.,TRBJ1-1,TGTGCCAGCAGCTTAGGCGCCGAGACTGAAGCTTTCTTT,CASSLGAETEAFF
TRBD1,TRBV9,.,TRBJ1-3,TGTGCCAGCAGCGGTACAGGGGGCCTAAGCTCTGGAAACACCATATATTTT,CASSGTGGLSSGNTIYF
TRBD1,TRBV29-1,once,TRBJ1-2,TGCAGCGTTGGGGACAGACCTAGCTATGGCTACACCTTC,CSVGDRPSYGYTF
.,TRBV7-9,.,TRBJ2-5,TGTGCCAGCAGTCCGGCCCTTGCCCCACAAGAGACCCAGTACTTC,CASSPALAPQETQYF
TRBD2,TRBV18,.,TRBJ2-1,TGTGCCAGCTCACCGACTAGCGGGGAGTGGGGGTTCTTC,CASSPTSGEWGFF
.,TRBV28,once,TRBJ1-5,TGTGCCAGCAGTCCTTCCTTGGCCCTAATTCCCAATCAGCCCCAGCATTTT,CASSPSLALIPNQPQHF
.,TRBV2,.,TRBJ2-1,TGTGCCGGGCGTCGGAGGAGCTCCTACAATGAGCAGTTCTTC,CAGRRRSSYNEQFF
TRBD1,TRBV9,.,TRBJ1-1,TGTGCCAGCAGCGTTCTCCCCGGACAGGGGACCGAAGCTTTCTTT,CASSVLPGQGTEAFF
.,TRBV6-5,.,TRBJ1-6,TGTGCCAGCAGTACCCCCCACGGGTCACCCCTCCACTTT,CASSTPHGSPLHF
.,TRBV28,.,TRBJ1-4,TGTGCCAGCAGTCCCGGGGGGGTAGGGGAAAAACTGTTTTTT,CASSPGGVGEKLFF
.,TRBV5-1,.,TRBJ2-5,TGCGCCAGTCACGAACAAGAGACCCAGTACTTC,CASHEQETQYF
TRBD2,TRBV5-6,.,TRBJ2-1,TGTGCCAGCAGCTCGGCTAGCGGGAACAATGAGCAGTTCTTC,CASSSASGNNEQFF
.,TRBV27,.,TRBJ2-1,TGTGCCAGCAGCGGACAGTCCTACAATGAGCAGTTCTTC,CASSGQSYNEQFF
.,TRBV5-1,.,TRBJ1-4,TGCGCCAGCAGCCCCGGGACGCCGAACGGGAATGAAAAACTGTTTTTT,CASSPGTPNGNEKLFF
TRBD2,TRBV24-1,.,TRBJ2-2,TGTGCCACCAGTCCAACCGGGACTAGCGGGAGAGTGATGGACACCGGGGAGCTGTTTTTT,CATSPTGTSGRVMDTGELFF
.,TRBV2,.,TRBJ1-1,TGTGCCAGCAGAGGCACAAAGAACACTGAAGCTTTCTTT,CASRGTKNTEAFF
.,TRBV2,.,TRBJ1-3,TGTGCCAGCATTCCAACGCGTGGGGGAAACACCATATATTTT,CASIPTRGGNTIYF
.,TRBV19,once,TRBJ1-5,TGTGCCAGTAGTGCCGACAGGAATCAGCCCCAGCATTTT,CASSADRNQPQHF
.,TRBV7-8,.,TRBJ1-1,TGTGCCAGCAGCTTGAATCCAGGTCCTGAAGCTTTCTTT,CASSLNPGPEAFF
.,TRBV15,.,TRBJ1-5,TGTGCCACCAGCAGAGTTCAGGGAAGAAGTAGCAATCAGCCCCAGCATTTT,CATSRVQGRSSNQPQHF
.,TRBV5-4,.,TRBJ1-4,TGTGCCAGCAGCCTCTCGGGGTTGGAAAAACTGTTTTTT,CASSLSGLEKLFF
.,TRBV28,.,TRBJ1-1,TGTGCCAGCGATCCGCAGGGGATTAACACTGAAGCTTTCTTT,CASDPQGINTEAFF
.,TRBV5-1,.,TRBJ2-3,TGCGCCAGCAGCTTGGAGGCAGCTAGCACAGATACGCAGTATTTT,CASSLEAASTDTQYF
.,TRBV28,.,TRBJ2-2,TGTGCCAGCAGCCCTTGGAGGACCGGGGAGCTGTTTTTT,CASSPWRTGELFF
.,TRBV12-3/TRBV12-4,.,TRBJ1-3,TGTGCCAGCAGTTTTGGGACCAACACCATATATTTT,CASSFGTNTIYF
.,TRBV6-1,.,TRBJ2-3,TGTGCCAGCAGTGACGGGGGAGATACGCAGTATTTT,CASSDGGDTQYF
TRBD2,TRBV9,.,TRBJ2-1,TGTGCCAGCAGCGTAGTGGGTAGCGGGAGACCCTACAATGAGCAGTTCTTC,CASSVVGSGRPYNEQFF
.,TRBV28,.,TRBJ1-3,TGTGCCAGCAGTTTATTTGGCAGTTTCTCTGGAAACACCATATATTTT,CASSLFGSFSGNTIYF
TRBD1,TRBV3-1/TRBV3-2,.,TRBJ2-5,TGTGCCAGCAGCCAGGGACGTGGGGACAGCCGTCGAAGGACCCAGTACTTC,CASSQGRGDSRRRTQYF
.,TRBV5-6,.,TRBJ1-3,TGTGCCAGCAGCGGCGGGTTTTCTGGAAACACCATATATTTT,CASSGGFSGNTIYF
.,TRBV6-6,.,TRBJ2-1,TGTGCCAGCAGATGGGACTTCGCCTACAATGAGCAGTTCTTC,CASRWDFAYNEQFF